Following are 28 T cell receptor beta chains from one sample sequenced in a study of T cells in localized non-small cell lung cancer. The repertoire was sequenced with immunoSEQ multiplex PCR; TCRdb's copy has only in-frame clones and lacks some. The data contain over 70,000 clones, about 90% of them seen just once; the ten biggest clones take up 20% to 25%. This material consisted of peripheral blood, taken before any cancer treatment. These receptors came from a male donor aged 60 or older with stage III squamous cell lung carcinoma.

The chain recombines TRBV14 with TRBJ2-1, with D hard to call. In germline, CDR1 is SGHDN, CDR2 FVKESK. The V end was cut by 0 bases, the J end by 4 bases, with 7 bases between. This CDR3 comprises 14 residues. CDR3 sequence (DNA): TGTGCCAGCAGCCAAGAATGGCCATACAATGAGCAGTTCTTC. Encoded protein: CASSQEWPYNEQFF.

This chain connects TRBV28 to TRBJ2-7; 9 bases map to TRBD1. The ends lost 8 bases at V and 0 bases at J; junction bases unmatched: 11. CDR3 length: 16 residues. Germline CDR1 reads MDHEN; CDR2 reads SYDVKM. The CDR3 is CASFGGTGWDSYEQYV. CDR3 DNA: TGTGCCAGCTTTGGGGGGACAGGGTGGGACTCCTACGAGCAGTACGTC.

This chain joins TRBV4-3 and TRBJ1-1; D may be TRBD1 (5 bases). V lost 1 base and J 0 bases, leaving 15 bases between the germline ends. The CDR3 contains 17 residues. Germline CDR1 LGHNA, CDR2 YSLEER. The CDR3, as DNA: TGCGCCAGCAGCCAAGGCAGGGTAGGGCCTCTGAACACTGAAGCTTTCTTT. Encoded protein: CASSQGRVGPLNTEAFF.

CDR3 DNA sequence: TGTGCCAGCAGTCGGTCAGGGACAGGCGTCTATGGCTACACCTTC. It yields the protein CASSRSGTGVYGYTF. The chain recombines TRBV27 with TRBJ1-2, with 8 bases aligning to TRBD1. J gave up 4 bases and V 5 bases, and 9 bases lay outside the gene matches. The CDR3 loop spans 15 amino acids. Germline CDR1 MNHEY, CDR2 SMNVEV (reference sequence).

The chain is built from TRBV11-2 and TRBJ2-2; TRBD1 aligns across 7 bases. CDR1 is SGHAT and CDR2 is FQNNGV in the germline V gene. J lost 7 bases, V lost 1 base, and 18 bases had no gene match. The CDR3 length is 19 residues. CDR3 amino acids: CASSLARELTGPRIGELFF. The CDR3 DNA sequence: TGTGCCAGCAGCTTAGCGCGAGAGTTGACAGGGCCCAGGATCGGGGAGCTGTTTTTT.

The chain has TRBV28 and TRBJ2-7; tentative D call: TRBD2 (6 bases). This CDR3 contains 12 residues. V lost 1 base and J 6 bases, leaving 7 bases between the germline ends. Germline V lookup: CDR1 MDHEN, CDR2 SYDVKM. CDR3 nucleotide sequence: TGTGCCAGCAGTTTATTGGGGGGCGAGCAGTACGTC. Translated: CASSLLGGEQYV.

This clone has just a few counts. The rearrangement uses TRBV6-1 and TRBJ1-1; D ambiguous. Per germline, CDR1 MNHNS and CDR2 SASEGT. The germline V and J ends were trimmed by 6 bases and 4 bases, with 15 bases remaining between them. CDR3 length: 14 residues. DNA of the CDR3: TGTGCCAGCAGGAACGACCGAGACCGCACTGAAGCTTTCTTT. It codes for CASRNDRDRTEAFF.

The chain uses TRBV27 and TRBJ2-3, with D possibly TRBD1 on 6 matching bases. The length of the CDR3 is 14 residues. The germline CDR1 and CDR2 sequences are MNHEY and SMNVEV (reference sequence). V lost 3 bases to trimming and J lost 2 bases, with 9 bases between them. The CDR3 is CASSFQGFTDTQYF. CDR3 nucleotides: TGTGCCAGCAGTTTCCAGGGGTTCACAGATACGCAGTATTTT.

The V and J genes are TRBV2 and TRBJ2-7, with D perhaps matching TRBD1 (6 bases). Germline V lookup: CDR1 SNHLY, CDR2 FYNNEI. V shed 6 bases and J shed 6 bases, with 12 bases lying between them. CDR3 size: 12 residues. CDR3 residues: CASRQGTGEQYV. CDR3 nucleotide sequence: TGTGCCAGCAGACAGGGAACAGGCGAGCAGTACGTC.

The V gene is TRBV18, the J gene TRBJ2-1; 9 bases map to TRBD1. The germline CDR1 and CDR2 sequences are KGHSH and LQKENI. This CDR3 has 16 amino acids. V shed 5 bases, J shed 6 bases, and the junction held 11 bases outside the gene matches. Written as DNA, the CDR3 is TGTGCCAGCTCATTTTACGGGACAGGGACAGGCAATGAGCAGTTCTTC. This encodes CASSFYGTGTGNEQFF.

The chain combines TRBV7-2 with TRBJ1-6; D gene unclear. Germline assignment: CDR1 SGHTA and CDR2 FQGNSA. The CDR3 covers 13 residues. V dropped 4 bases and J dropped 8 bases, with 9 bases sitting between them. The CDR3 DNA reads TGTGCCAGCAGCTCAACAGTGGATTCACCCCTCCACTTT. Translation: CASSSTVDSPLHF.

The rearrangement links TRBV10-3 to TRBJ2-3; D is perhaps TRBD1 (8 bases). The CDR3 has 14 residues. V lost 6 bases and J lost 6, with 16 bases in between. CDR1 and CDR2 (germline): ENHRY, SYGVKD. Written as DNA, the CDR3 is TGTGCCATCAGGGCTGGACAGGGAGGGGATACGCAGTATTTT. Its translation is CAIRAGQGGDTQYF.

The genes are TRBV7-2 and TRBJ2-1, with TRBD2 as a possible D gene (5 bases). Trimming removed 5 bases at V and 5 bases at J, with 16 bases between. The germline CDR1 and CDR2 sequences are SGHTA and FQGNSA. This CDR3 spans 15 amino acids. For the CDR3, the DNA is TGTGCCAGCAGCCGAGAAGCGGTTTCCAACAATGAGCAGTTCTTC. Its translation is CASSREAVSNNEQFF.

The chain links TRBV11-2 to TRBJ1-2; no firm D call. CDR1 and CDR2 (germline): SGHAT, FQNNGV. This CDR3 comprises 13 residues. Trimming removed 3 bases at V and 2 bases at J, with 7 bases between. The CDR3 loop is CASSLSGNYGYTF. CDR3 sequence (DNA): TGTGCCAGCAGCTTGTCTGGGAACTATGGCTACACCTTC. Looking up the rest from reference TRBV11-2 and TRBJ1-2 gives the full variable domain: EAGVAQSPRYKIIEKRQSVAFWCNPISGHATLYWYQQILGQGPKLLIQFQNNGVVDDSQLPKDRFSAERLKGVDSTLKIQPAKLEDSAVYLCASSLSGNYGYTFGSGTRLTVV.

The chain is built from TRBV7-8 and TRBJ2-1; D is unresolved. Looked up from germline, CDR1 is SGHVS and CDR2 is FQNEAQ. The CDR3 length is 14 residues. The ends were cut back, 5 bases at V and 3 bases at J, with 11 bases in the middle. Written as DNA, the CDR3 is TGTGCCAGCAGCCCCTGGACGGACTACAATGAGCAGTTCTTC. Amino acids: CASSPWTDYNEQFF.

This clone was picked up a small number of times. The CDR3: CASSERDSGELFF. The CDR3, as DNA: TGTGCCAGCAGTGAAAGGGATTCCGGGGAGCTGTTTTTT. The genes are TRBV6-1 and TRBJ2-2, with D hard to call. V gave up 2 bases and J gave up 6 bases, with 7 bases separating them. CDR3 length equals 13 residues. Germline CDR1 reads MNHNS; CDR2 reads SASEGT.

V gene TRBV12-5 combines with J gene TRBJ2-2; 8 bases agree with TRBD1. V was pared by 2 bases and J by 5 bases, with 7 bases of the junction left unmatched. Germline V gives CDR1 LGHNT, CDR2 FRNRAP. The CDR3 length is 16 residues. CDR3 sequence: CASGLPGQGDTGELFF. The DNA of the CDR3 is TGTGCTAGTGGTTTGCCAGGACAGGGCGATACCGGGGAGCTGTTTTTT.

The V call is TRBV10-3, the J call TRBJ2-7, with 8 bases aligning to TRBD1. Germline loops: CDR1 ENHRY, CDR2 SYGVKD. V dropped 6 bases and J dropped 7; count of bases not matched to a gene: 5. The CDR3 consists of 12 residues. The CDR3 region has the DNA TGTGCCATCAGCCGGACAGGGCTAGAGCAGTACGTC. As protein: CAISRTGLEQYV.

V is TRBV7-2 and J is TRBJ1-1; 9 bases align to TRBD1. The CDR3 is made up of 14 amino acids. The germline gives CDR1 SGHTA, CDR2 FQGNSA. V lost 1 base and J lost 6; bases outside the gene matches: 3. In DNA form, the CDR3 reads TGTGCCAGCAGCTTAGAGGGGACAGGGTCTGAAGCTTTCTTT. Its translation is CASSLEGTGSEAFF.

The chain employs TRBV4-2 and TRBJ2-5; D is unclear. Near its end, the DNA agrees better with TRBJ2-7, so the J call may be wrong. CDR1 and CDR2 from the germline V gene are LGHNA and YNFKEQ. The CDR3 has 15 amino acids. The CDR3 spells CASSLSALSSYEQYF. CDR3 nucleotides: TGTGCCAGCAGCCTGAGTGCTCTCAGCTCCTACGAGCAGTACTTC.

The rearrangement uses TRBV5-1 and TRBJ2-1; 8 bases are shared with TRBD2. J gave up 6 bases and V 3 bases, and 11 bases lay outside the gene matches. This CDR3 spans 16 amino acids. CDR1 and CDR2 (germline): SGHRS, YFSETQ. The DNA of the CDR3 is TGCGCCAGCAGCTCCCCGGGCGGGGGGCCAGGCAATGAGCAGTTCTTC. It specifies CASSSPGGGPGNEQFF.

The chain employs TRBV7-3 and TRBJ2-5; TRBD1 is a possible D gene (6 bases). The CDR3 length is 15 residues. Germline V gene lookup returns CDR1 SGHTA and CDR2 FQGTGA. V shed 2 bases and J shed 1 base, with 11 bases lying between them. The CDR3 DNA reads as TGTGCCAGCAGCTTAGAGGGACACGGCCAAGAGACCCAGTACTTC. The encoded protein is CASSLEGHGQETQYF.

This clone was found a few times. The chain has TRBV5-5 and TRBJ2-5; no firm D call. Germline V gives CDR1 SGHKS, CDR2 YYEKEE (reference sequence). V dropped 4 bases and J dropped 2 bases, with 12 bases sitting between them. This CDR3 region has 14 residues. The CDR3 DNA follows: TGTGCCAGCAGCGGATGGACGGATCAAGAGACCCAGTACTTC. This sequence encodes CASSGWTDQETQYF.

This clone has only one observation. This chain joins TRBV9 and TRBJ1-6; no definite D call. This CDR3 is 15 amino acids long. V shed 3 bases and J shed 7 bases, with 14 bases lying between them. From germline, CDR1 is SGDLS and CDR2 YYNGEE. CDR3 DNA sequence: TGTGCCAGCAGCGGGGGAGGACGGGGAAATTCACCCCTCCACTTT. Translation gives CASSGGGRGNSPLHF.

This chain uses TRBV6-1 with TRBJ2-7, with TRBD1 matching over 10 bases. The CDR3 is made up of 14 amino acids. J lost 3 bases, V lost 4 bases, and 3 bases had no gene match. Per germline, CDR1 MNHNS and CDR2 SASEGT. The CDR3 DNA reads TGTGCCAGCAGTGGGACAGGGGGAAGCTACGAGCAGTACGTC. Encoded protein: CASSGTGGSYEQYV.

The rearrangement links TRBV6-1 to TRBJ2-1; 12 positions agree with TRBD2. This CDR3 contains 13 residues. The germline V gene has CDR1 MNHNS and CDR2 SASEGT. Trimming removed 11 bases from V and 5 bases from J; junction bases left unmatched: 4. The CDR3 sequence is CASGLAGNNEQFF. For the CDR3, the DNA is TGTGCCTCCGGACTAGCGGGGAACAATGAGCAGTTCTTC.

The table lists this clone with a few counts. This sequence joins TRBV9 and TRBJ2-2; D remains unclear. The CDR3 consists of 15 residues. With 2 bases removed from V and 2 bases from J, the gap between germline ends came to 10 bases. Germline lookup yields CDR1 SGDLS and CDR2 YYNGEE. The CDR3: CASSVTQFNTGELFF. The CDR3 DNA reads TGTGCCAGCAGCGTGACACAGTTTAACACCGGGGAGCTGTTTTTT.

J is TRBJ1-1 and V is TRBV2, with no clear D. The CDR3 loop spans 14 amino acids. Germline CDR1 reads SNHLY; CDR2 reads FYNNEI. Trimming pared 2 bases from V and 3 bases from J, leaving 10 bases between. DNA of the CDR3: TGTGCCAGCAGTGAATCGAGCGGGGACACTGAAGCTTTCTTT. Protein sequence: CASSESSGDTEAFF.